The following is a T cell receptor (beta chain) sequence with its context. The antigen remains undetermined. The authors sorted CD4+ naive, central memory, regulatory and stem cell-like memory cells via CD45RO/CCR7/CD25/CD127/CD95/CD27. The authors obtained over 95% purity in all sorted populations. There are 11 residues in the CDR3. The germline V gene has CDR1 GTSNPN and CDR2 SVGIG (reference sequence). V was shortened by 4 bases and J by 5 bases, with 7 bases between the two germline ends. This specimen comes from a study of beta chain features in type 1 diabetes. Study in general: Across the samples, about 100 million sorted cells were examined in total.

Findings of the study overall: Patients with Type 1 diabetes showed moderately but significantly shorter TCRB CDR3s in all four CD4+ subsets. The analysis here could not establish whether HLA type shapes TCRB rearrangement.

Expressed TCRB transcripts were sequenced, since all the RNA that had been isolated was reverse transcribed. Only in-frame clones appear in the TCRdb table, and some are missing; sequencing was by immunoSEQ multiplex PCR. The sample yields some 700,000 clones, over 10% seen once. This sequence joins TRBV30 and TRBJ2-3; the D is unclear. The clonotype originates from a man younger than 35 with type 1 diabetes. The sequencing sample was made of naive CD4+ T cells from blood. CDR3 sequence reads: CAWTLIDTQYF. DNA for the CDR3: TGTGCCTGGACCCTAATAGATACGCAGTATTTT.